The rows below give T cell receptor beta chains drawn from one sample of a study of shared clonotypes between healthy human individuals. The data were produced by immunoSEQ multiplex PCR, yet TCRdb's version contains in-frame clones alone and is incomplete. Of 800,000 or so clones in the sample, 90% to 98% were seen once. Sample: naive CD8+ T cells sorted from blood. The receptors originated from a man aged 25-45 years in good health. Each CDR3 is given with its conserved first and last residue. A D gene is named only where the DNA matches it firmly. Rows give clone size only sometimes, using once, few, many, or a class for an expanded clone.

size,V,D,J,DNA,CDR3
-,TRBV27,TRBD2,TRBJ2-1,TGTGCCAGCAGCAAACTAGCGGGGTCCTACAATGAGCAGTTCTTC,CASSKLAGSYNEQFF
-,TRBV19,-,TRBJ2-3,TGTGCCAGCAAGACAGAGCCCGGCACAGATACGCAGTATTTT,CASKTEPGTDTQYF
-,TRBV7-6,TRBD2,TRBJ2-1,TGTGCCAGCAGCTGGGGGACTAGCGGTAATGAGCAGTTCTTC,CASSWGTSGNEQFF
once,TRBV29-1,TRBD1,TRBJ1-2,TGCAGCGTCCCGACCTCGACAGGGGGCAAGAGCTACACCTTC,CSVPTSTGGKSYTF
-,TRBV29-1,-,TRBJ2-7,TGCAGCGTTAGAGGCGGCGAGGGCTACGAGCAGTACTTC,CSVRGGEGYEQYF
-,TRBV11-3,-,TRBJ1-5,TGTGCCAGCAGCCTCCTGCGTCCTAAAAATCAGCCCCAGCATTTT,CASSLLRPKNQPQHF
-,TRBV14,-,TRBJ2-7,TGTGCCAGCAGCCAAGATGGCGGAGACTACGAGCAGTACTTC,CASSQDGGDYEQYF
-,TRBV7-9,TRBD1,TRBJ1-3,TGTGCCACACAGGGGAGGAAAACCTTCTCTGGAAACACCATATATTTT,CATQGRKTFSGNTIYF
once,TRBV29-1,-,TRBJ2-7,TGCAGCGTTGAAAAATACGGACCATCCTACGAGCAGTACTTC,CSVEKYGPSYEQYF
-,TRBV4-3,-,TRBJ2-7,TGCGCCAGCAGCCAAGATTGGGACACTACCTACGAGCAGTACTTC,CASSQDWDTTYEQYF
-,TRBV5-6,TRBD1,TRBJ1-1,TGTGCCAGCAGCCCCGACAGGGGGACTGAAGCTTTCTTT,CASSPDRGTEAFF
-,TRBV9,-,TRBJ2-1,TGTGCCAGCAGCACAGGACCCCAAGAGCAGTTCTTC,CASSTGPQEQFF
few,TRBV9,-,TRBJ2-3,TGTGCCAGCAGCTTCCTAGCGTTGGGCACAGATACGCAGTATTTT,CASSFLALGTDTQYF
-,TRBV30,-,TRBJ2-3,TGTGCCTGGAGTTTTTTGGGAAGCACAGATACGCAGTATTTT,CAWSFLGSTDTQYF
-,TRBV7-9,TRBD2,TRBJ2-5,TGTGCCAGCAGCTTAGATAGCGGGAGGCAATCGGAGACCCAGTACTTC,CASSLDSGRQSETQYF
-,TRBV11-3,-,TRBJ1-1,TGTGCCAGCAGCTTCGAGCAGGGTGAAGCTTTCTTT,CASSFEQGEAFF
-,TRBV27,-,TRBJ2-7,TGTGCCAGCAGTCCGCTTGACCGGGTCTACGAGCAGTACTTC,CASSPLDRVYEQYF
-,TRBV7-3,TRBD1,TRBJ2-5,TGTGCCAGCAGCTTAAGGGGGACAGGGACTACTCAAGAGATCCAGTACTTC,CASSLRGTGTTQEIQYF
-,TRBV27,TRBD2,TRBJ2-1,TGTGCCAGCAGTTCCGGGACTAGCGGGAGGACTGGGCAGTTCTTC,CASSSGTSGRTGQFF
-,TRBV7-8,-,TRBJ2-4,TGTGCCAGCAGCTTGGGGGACATTCAGTACTTC,CASSLGDIQYF
-,TRBV9,-,TRBJ2-2,TGTGCCAGCAGCGCCAGCACCGGGGAGCTGTTTTTT,CASSASTGELFF
-,TRBV27,-,TRBJ1-4,TGTGCCAGCAGTTTATATCGGGGATCGGGGATGGATGAAAAACTGTTTTTT,CASSLYRGSGMDEKLFF
-,TRBV9,TRBD2,TRBJ2-1,TGTGCCAGCAGCGAAGCCCCGCATAGCGGGAAGTATGTTGAGCAGTTCTTC,CASSEAPHSGKYVEQFF
-,TRBV11-2,-,TRBJ2-2,TGTGCCAGCAGCCCCAAGGGGGGCTTTGGTAGCGGGGAGCTGTTTTTT,CASSPKGGFGSGELFF
-,TRBV2,TRBD1,TRBJ2-7,TGTGCCAGCAGATATCGTCAGGGGGCATCCTACGAGCAGTACTTC,CASRYRQGASYEQYF
-,TRBV5-1,TRBD1,TRBJ1-1,TGCGCCAGCAGCTGGGGACAGGGCAGGAACACTGAAGCTTTCTTT,CASSWGQGRNTEAFF
-,TRBV5-1,-,TRBJ2-5,TGCGCCAGCAGCTTGGCCGGAAGGGTAAGGGGGGAGACCCAGTACTTC,CASSLAGRVRGETQYF
-,TRBV28,-,TRBJ1-3,TGTGCCAGCAGCCAGGACAGACTCTCTGGAAACACCATATATTTT,CASSQDRLSGNTIYF
-,TRBV14,-,TRBJ1-2,TGTGCCAGCAGCCCGGGGGCGTCTCTTGGCTACACCTTC,CASSPGASLGYTF
-,TRBV27,-,TRBJ2-1,TGTGCCAGCAGTTACTATAGGGAGAATGAGCAGTTCTTC,CASSYYRENEQFF
-,TRBV7-9,TRBD1,TRBJ2-1,TGTGCCAGCAGCTCCGGACAGGGGGAGGCATCAAATGAGCAGTTCTTC,CASSSGQGEASNEQFF
-,TRBV10-2,TRBD2,TRBJ2-7,TGCGCCAGCAAGAAGACTAGCGGGAGCACCTACGAGCAGTACTTC,CASKKTSGSTYEQYF
-,TRBV9,-,TRBJ2-1,TGTGCCAGCAGCCTTCAGGGGTCAGCCAATGAGCAGTTCTTC,CASSLQGSANEQFF
-,TRBV4-2,TRBD2,TRBJ2-1,TGTGCCAGCAGCCAAGCCCTAGCGGGAAGCTCCTACAATGAGCAGTTCTTC,CASSQALAGSSYNEQFF
few,TRBV13,TRBD1,TRBJ1-1,TGTGCCAGCAGCCATAACACAGGGGGGGAAGCTTTCTTT,CASSHNTGGEAFF
-,TRBV2,TRBD1,TRBJ2-2,TGTGCCAGCAGTGAATTCGGACAGGGGGCGAGAGGGGAGCTGTTTTTT,CASSEFGQGARGELFF
-,TRBV4-1,TRBD2,TRBJ2-1,TGCGCCAGCAGCCATCCGGGACTAGCGGATTTAAAAGAGCAGTTCTTC,CASSHPGLADLKEQFF
-,TRBV19,-,TRBJ2-2,TGTGCCAGTAGTATAGATTTATCGCCTCCCCCCGGGGAGCTGTTTTTT,CASSIDLSPPPGELFF
-,TRBV27,TRBD2,TRBJ2-1,TGTGCCAGCAGTGTGGGACTAGCGGTCTACAATGAGCAGTTCTTC,CASSVGLAVYNEQFF
once,TRBV30,-,TRBJ1-1,TGTGCCTGGAGTCCCCAGAACACTGAAGCTTTCTTT,CAWSPQNTEAFF
-,TRBV29-1,TRBD1,TRBJ2-7,TGCAGCGTTGTTGATTTGCGGACAGGTTCCTACGAGCAGTACTTC,CSVVDLRTGSYEQYF
-,TRBV7-9,TRBD2,TRBJ2-7,TGTGCCAGCAGAGACGAGGGGCGCGGGAGACCCTACGAGCAGTACTTC,CASRDEGRGRPYEQYF
-,TRBV7-6,TRBD2,TRBJ2-1,TGTGCCAGCAGCCCAAGACTAGCGGGAGGGCCTGAATCCTACAATGAGCAGTTCTTC,CASSPRLAGGPESYNEQFF
-,TRBV4-1,TRBD1,TRBJ1-1,TGCGCCAGCAGCCTACAGGGGGCGTCGTTCACTGAAGCTTTCTTT,CASSLQGASFTEAFF
-,TRBV6-5,TRBD2,TRBJ2-7,TGTGCCAGCAGTCGAACTAGCGGGAGCTCCTACGAGCAGTACTTC,CASSRTSGSSYEQYF
once,TRBV2,TRBD2,TRBJ2-7,TGTGCCAGCATTCTTACTAGCGGCTCCTACGAGCAGTACTTC,CASILTSGSYEQYF
-,TRBV27,-,TRBJ2-7,TGTGCCAGCAGTCTAACCGGCCCCCACGAGCAGTACTTC,CASSLTGPHEQYF
-,TRBV11-2,-,TRBJ2-3,TGTGCCAGCAGCTTAGGGGACTCAGGGGGATCCACAGATACGCAGTATTTT,CASSLGDSGGSTDTQYF
-,TRBV30,-,TRBJ1-2,TGTGCCTGGAGTTGGGGACCCTACGATGGCTACACCTTC,CAWSWGPYDGYTF
-,TRBV13,TRBD2,TRBJ2-1,TGTGCCAGCAGCTTATCTAGGACTAGCGGCCGGACCGTTGAGCAGTTCTTC,CASSLSRTSGRTVEQFF
-,TRBV2,TRBD1,TRBJ1-2,TGTGCCAGCAGTGAGTGGACAGGGATTGCTGGCTACACCTTC,CASSEWTGIAGYTF
-,TRBV5-4,TRBD2,TRBJ2-5,TGTGCCAGCAGCTTACTAGCGGGAGAAGAGACCCAGTACTTC,CASSLLAGEETQYF
-,TRBV7-9,-,TRBJ2-4,TGTGCCAGCAGCTTACCGGGGGAAAACATTCAGTACTTC,CASSLPGENIQYF
-,TRBV7-2,-,TRBJ1-1,TGTGCCAGCAGCTTAGATGGGGCTTTGAACACTGAAGCTTTCTTT,CASSLDGALNTEAFF
-,TRBV19,-,TRBJ2-5,TGTGCCAGTAGTCGAACAGACCAAGAGACCCAGTACTTC,CASSRTDQETQYF
-,TRBV27,-,TRBJ2-7,TGTGCCAGCTCATTCTCCGGGACGGGACCCTACGAGCAGTACTTC,CASSFSGTGPYEQYF
-,TRBV7-9,TRBD1,TRBJ1-5,TGTGCCAGCAGCTTAACAGGGGGCGATCAGCCCCAGCATTTT,CASSLTGGDQPQHF
-,TRBV5-6,-,TRBJ2-1,TGTGCCAGCAGCTTGGTTGCGGAGGGGCAGTTCTTC,CASSLVAEGQFF
-,TRBV9,TRBD2,TRBJ2-7,TGTGCCAGCAGCGTGGCTAGCGGGAGCTTCTACGAGCAGTACTTC,CASSVASGSFYEQYF
-,TRBV6-5,-,TRBJ2-1,TGTGCCAGCAGTTACCTTCCGCCCGGCAATGAGCAGTTCTTC,CASSYLPPGNEQFF